The entry that follows covers one T cell receptor beta chain sequence. These data originate in a study of control samples from healthy donors and cancer patients. Germline V gene sequence: CDR1 SGHRS, CDR2 YFSETQ. The CDR3 spans 14 residues. The V gene lost 0 bases and the J gene lost 1 base, with 7 bases spanning the gap. Profiling relied on immunoSEQ multiplex PCR, and the TCRdb table lists in-frame clones only, not all of them. The sample yields more than 140,000 clones, 94% seen once. The chain couples TRBV5-1 to TRBJ1-1, with D possibly being TRBD1 (5 bases). The origin of this receptor is a man between 35 and 55 years old in good health. Sequencing was carried out using blood. The DNA of the CDR3 is TGCGCCAGCAGCTTGGAAACAGGGAACACTGAAGCTTTCTTT. Protein product: CASSLETGNTEAFF.